The 22 T cell receptor beta chains in this list originate from one sample, sequenced in a study of OX40 agonist ivuxolimab in advanced cancers. The protocol was immunoSEQ multiplex PCR, while the TCRdb copy is restricted to in-frame clones and leaves out a portion. This table has over 60,000 clones, 75% to 90% appearing once. The material sequenced was CD4+ or CD8+ T cells sorted from blood, taken in a trial of the OX40 agonist ivuxolimab. Receptor source: an adult with an advanced solid tumor such as melanoma, head and neck, liver or kidney cancer.

With respect to this clone: Other DNA sequences in this sample translate to the same CDR3. J is TRBJ1-2 and V is TRBV29-1; D gene unclear. V was shortened by 7 bases and J by 4 bases, with 16 bases between the two germline ends. The CDR3 runs to 13 residues. CDR1 is SQVTM and CDR2 is ANQGSEA in the germline V gene. CDR3 bases: TGCAGCGCCGAGGGTCGGGAACGCTATGGCTACACCTTC. Protein sequence: CSAEGRERYGYTF.

This clone was detected only once. J is TRBJ1-5 and V is TRBV7-9; perhaps TRBD1 as D (6 bases). CDR1 and CDR2 from the germline V gene are SEHNR and FQNEAQ (reference sequence). This CDR3 contains 14 residues. V was trimmed by 4 bases and J by 4 bases, leaving 11 bases between them. CDR3 DNA sequence: TGTGCCAGCAGCTCGACAGGCGGAAATCAGCCCCAGCATTTT. It encodes CASSSTGGNQPQHF.

The chain combines TRBV6-1 with TRBJ1-4, with 9 positions matching TRBD1. This CDR3 spans 14 amino acids. Germline trimming cut 4 bases from V and 7 bases from J; bases unmatched to any gene: 4. The germline CDR1 and CDR2 sequences are MNHNS and SASEGT. The CDR3 nucleotides are TGTGCCAGCAGTGCTCGGACAGGGGCTGAAAAACTGTTTTTT. This gives the protein CASSARTGAEKLFF.

The V gene is TRBV14, the J gene TRBJ2-1; a weak D match, TRBD1 (5 bases). Germline CDR1 and CDR2: SGHDN and FVKESK. This CDR3 region has 16 residues. Deletions cut 4 bases from V and 3 bases from J, with 16 bases between. The chain's CDR3 is CASSPGRAILYNEQFF. The DNA of the CDR3 is TGTGCCAGCAGCCCCGGCAGGGCCATTCTCTACAATGAGCAGTTCTTC.

The V call is TRBV5-1, the J call TRBJ1-4; D ambiguous. V shed 0 bases and J shed 4 bases, with 10 bases lying between them. Germline CDR1 and CDR2: SGHRS and YFSETQ. The CDR3 totals 15 residues. The CDR3 protein is CASSLENSFNEKLFF. CDR3 bases: TGCGCCAGCAGCTTGGAGAACAGTTTTAATGAAAAACTGTTTTTT.

The chain joins TRBV18 to TRBJ1-1; no firm D call. Per the germline V gene, CDR1 is KGHSH and CDR2 is LQKENI. CDR3 length equals 14 residues. The V end lost 4 bases, the J end lost 6 bases, and 15 bases lay between the germline ends. The CDR3 loop is CASSQSEHKAEAFF. CDR3 DNA sequence: TGTGCCAGCTCACAAAGTGAGCATAAGGCTGAAGCTTTCTTT.

The CDR3 DNA sequence: TGCGCCAGCAGCTTGTCAGATAGCCGCTTTCCCACCTTC. It translates to CASSLSDSRFPTF. The rearrangement links TRBV5-1 to TRBJ1-2; no reliable D call. Trimming removed 1 base from V and 13 bases from J, with 17 bases in between. The germline V gene encodes CDR1 SGHRS and CDR2 YFSETQ. This CDR3 is 13 amino acids long. The complete variable domain, with remaining parts taken from reference TRBV5-1 and TRBJ1-2, reads KAGVTQTPRYLIKTRGQQVTLSCSPISGHRSVSWYQQTPGQGLQFLFEYFSETQRNKGNFPGRFSGRQFSNSRSEMNVSTLELGDSALYLCASSLSDSRFPTFGSGTRLTVV.

This clone has just one count. This chain joins TRBV5-6 and TRBJ2-1; 9 bases are a match to TRBD2. Per germline, CDR1 SGHDT and CDR2 YYEEEE. The trim removed 1 base at V and 7 bases at J, leaving 6 bases unmatched. The CDR3 has 15 amino acids. The CDR3 nucleotides are TGTGCCAGCAGCTTGTTAGGACTAGCGAGTAATGAGCAGTTCTTC. It yields the protein CASSLLGLASNEQFF.

This CDR3 is CASRGTYYEQYF. The CDR3 DNA reads as TGTGCCAGCAGAGGGACATACTACGAGCAGTACTTC. The gene calls are TRBV28 and TRBJ2-7, with D perhaps TRBD1 (6 bases). The CDR3 spans 12 residues. The V and J ends lost 6 bases and 3 bases respectively, with 9 bases between them. Looked up from germline, CDR1 is MDHEN and CDR2 is SYDVKM.

This chain links TRBV11-2 with TRBJ1-1; no clear D. In germline, CDR1 is SGHAT, CDR2 FQNNGV. The CDR3 loop spans 15 amino acids. V was cut by 1 base and J by 4 bases, with 13 bases left in between. CDR3 in DNA: TGTGCCAGCAGCTTAGGGGCCTATTCGGGCACTGAAGCTTTCTTT. Translation: CASSLGAYSGTEAFF.

V and J are TRBV7-9 and TRBJ2-1, with a weak D call TRBD1 (5 bases). The CDR3 runs 15 residues. V was trimmed by 5 bases and J by 8 bases, leaving 19 bases between them. Germline CDR1 is SEHNR and CDR2 is FQNEAQ (reference sequence). CDR3 in amino acids: CASSTPRDRSDEQFF. CDR3 nucleotide sequence: TGTGCCAGCAGCACACCGAGAGACAGAAGCGATGAGCAGTTCTTC.

The CDR3 coding sequence is TGCGCCAGCAGCCAAGAAGAAACAACTAGCGGGATTATGCGCAATGAGCAGTTCTTC. Its protein is CASSQEETTSGIMRNEQFF. The chain employs TRBV4-1 and TRBJ2-1; TRBD2 matches 10 bases. With 0 bases clipped from V and 6 bases from J, the junction kept 14 bases outside the gene matches. This CDR3 comprises 19 residues. Germline V CDR1 and CDR2: MGHRA, YSYEKL.

This chain connects TRBV6-4 to TRBJ2-3, with 10 bases that match TRBD2. Germline trimming cut 6 bases from V and 2 bases from J; bases unmatched to any gene: 5. CDR3 size: 15 residues. Germline V gene sequence: CDR1 MRHNA, CDR2 SNTAGT. The CDR3 DNA reads TGTGCCAGCAGGCAAAGCGGGGGGGCCACAGATACGCAGTATTTT. Translated, it gives CASRQSGGATDTQYF.

The chain joins TRBV6-1 to TRBJ1-1; D is ambiguous. Germline V lookup: CDR1 MNHNS, CDR2 SASEGT. V was shortened by 6 bases and J by 6 bases, with 20 bases between the two germline ends. This CDR3 region has 15 residues. The CDR3 DNA is TGTGCCAGCAGAACAGAGGGCGCTCCGAGAGCTGAAGCTTTCTTT. It codes for CASRTEGAPRAEAFF.

The chain joins TRBV2 to TRBJ1-2; TRBD1 matches at 7 bases. The CDR3 is made up of 15 amino acids. CDR1 and CDR2 (germline): SNHLY, FYNNEI. The ends lost 1 base at V and 2 bases at J; junction bases unmatched: 4. The chain's CDR3 is CASSEGRGANYGYTF. The DNA of the CDR3 is TGTGCCAGCAGTGAAGGCAGGGGGGCGAACTATGGCTACACCTTC.

The chain combines TRBV12-5 with TRBJ1-1; D gene unclear. The CDR3 is 12 residues long. The V gene lost 6 bases and the J gene lost 8 bases, with 13 bases spanning the gap. Germline CDR1 and CDR2: LGHNT and FRNRAP. CDR3 loop: CASGLGVGEAFF. The DNA of the CDR3 is TGTGCTAGTGGCCTGGGTGTGGGCGAAGCTTTCTTT.

The chain recombines TRBV2 with TRBJ1-2, with 9 bases fitting TRBD1. The CDR3 runs to 14 residues. The V segment lost 6 bases and the J segment 4 bases; nucleotides outside the gene matches: 6. Germline V lookup: CDR1 SNHLY, CDR2 FYNNEI. The CDR3 here is CASRAGTGSYGYTF. CDR3 in DNA: TGTGCCAGCAGAGCGGGGACAGGGTCCTATGGCTACACCTTC.

The CDR3 reads CASSPSRGIRDTQYF. CDR3 DNA: TGTGCCAGCAGCCCTTCGAGGGGGATCAGAGATACGCAGTATTTT. The V and J genes are TRBV5-6 and TRBJ2-3; D may be TRBD1 (6 bases). The V gene's germline CDR1 is SGHDT and CDR2 YYEEEE. The CDR3 has 15 residues. Deletions cut 4 bases from V and 5 bases from J, with 17 bases between. Looking up the rest from reference TRBV5-6 and TRBJ2-3 gives the full variable domain: DAGVTQSPTHLIKTRGQQVTLRCSPKSGHDTVSWYQQALGQGPQFIFQYYEEEERQRGNFPDRFSGHQFPNYSSELNVNALLLGDSALYLCASSPSRGIRDTQYFGPGTRLTVL.

CDR3 nucleotide sequence: TGTGCCAGCAGCCTAAACAATGAGCAGTTCTTC. As protein: CASSLNNEQFF. V usage is TRBV11-3 and J usage is TRBJ2-1; D not certain. Germline CDR1 and CDR2: SGHNT and YENEEA. V was shortened by 5 bases and J by 5 bases, with 4 bases between the two germline ends. The CDR3 is 11 amino acids.

This chain joins TRBV5-4 and TRBJ1-1, with a possible D match to TRBD1 (6 bases). This CDR3 is 17 amino acids long. Germline V lookup: CDR1 SGHNT, CDR2 YYREEE (reference sequence). Deletions cut 5 bases from V and 5 bases from J, with 25 bases between. The CDR3 coding sequence is TGTGCCAGCAGTAACCCGGGACAAATCAGAAGGGGTACTGAAGCTTTCTTT. This gives the protein CASSNPGQIRRGTEAFF.

The CDR3 DNA reads as TGTGCCAGCTCACGCATTAGCGGGGTACAAGATACGCAGTATTTT. This sequence encodes CASSRISGVQDTQYF. This chain connects TRBV18 to TRBJ2-3; 8 bases agree with TRBD2. Germline CDR1 KGHSH, CDR2 LQKENI. The CDR3 is made up of 15 amino acids. The trim removed 4 bases at V and 5 bases at J, leaving 8 bases unmatched.

This clone was found once. The chain recombines TRBV5-8 with TRBJ2-7; D is perhaps TRBD2 (7 bases). This CDR3 has 14 amino acids. In germline, CDR1 is SGHTS, CDR2 YDEGEE. The V gene lost 4 bases and the J gene lost 5 bases, with 16 bases spanning the gap. The CDR3 loop reads CASSPKGGRDEQYF. In DNA, the CDR3 is TGTGCCAGCAGCCCAAAGGGGGGGAGAGACGAGCAGTACTTC. The whole variable domain, filled in from reference TRBV5-8 and TRBJ2-7, reads EAGVTQSPTHLIKTRGQQATLRCSPISGHTSVYWYQQALGLGLQFLLWYDEGEERNRGNFPPRFSGRQFPNYSSELNVNALELEDSALYLCASSPKGGRDEQYFGPGTRLTVT.